This T cell receptor beta chain was obtained from a study of blood T cell repertoires in COVID-19. Study in general: Sample material is recorded as cDNA or gDNA derived from T cells, B-cell-depleted T cells, or PBMCs.

Per the authors' pipeline: Amplified reference gene primers provided the basis for estimating nucleated cell counts. Only in-frame clones appear in the TCRdb table, and some are missing; sequencing was by immunoSEQ multiplex PCR. The V and J calls and clone size come from that table; D and trimming were worked out from the DNA. Here the sample spans around 100,000 clones, around four fifths being singletons. The CDR3 contains 16 residues. The V and J ends lost 3 bases and 0 bases, in that order; junction bases with no gene match: 0. Germline assignment: CDR1 LGHNA and CDR2 YSLEER. Sequenced: peripheral blood. The gene calls are TRBV4-3 and TRBJ2-3, with TRBD2 identical over 13 bases. The sequence was obtained from a man aged 65 to 79 with active or convalescent COVID-19. The CDR3 DNA sequence: TGCGCCAGCAGCCAGGGACTAGCGGGAAGCACAGATACGCAGTATTTT. Amino acid sequence: CASSQGLAGSTDTQYF.